This T cell receptor (beta chain) derives from a study of blood T cell repertoires in COVID-19 (dated by TCRdb to about 2020). Study-level background: Samples from collaborators originated in the United States, Italy and Spain and spanned both the acute and convalescent phases of COVID-19. The samples were drawn from two sources: the first 160 participants of the ongoing ImmuneRACE study, and 1,254 subjects contributed by 6 global collaborators. The repertoires were released in a freely available public database intended as a resource for research on the immune response to SARS-CoV-2. The dataset comprised deeply sampled blood TCRbeta repertoires from subjects exposed to, actively infected with, or recovered from COVID-19. Where HLA class I and class II types were available, the types were taken from metadata supplied by the sample provider, not from assay-based typing. Sample metadata almost always included a de-identified subject ID, COVID-19 status, age in years and sex. The material from the prospective study consisted of cDNA or gDNA derived from T cells, B-cell-depleted T cells, or PBMCs.

Trimming accounts for 4 bases at V and 0 bases at J, while the number of junction bases matched to no gene is 11. Including cysteine and phenylalanine, the CDR3 has 18 amino acids. The DNA shown is the 54-base CDR3, in frame from base 1. For CDR1 and CDR2, the germline V gene (reference sequence) lists SGHKS and YYEKEE. General study outcomes and caveats: The amount of clinical and demographic metadata varied by source and participant and was provided uncurated.

This clone was picked up one time. It lacks a known antigen. No per-base quality is available; no much larger clone lies one base away. TCRbeta CDR3 regions were amplified from genomic DNA by means of the immunoSEQ Assay, a bias-controlled multiplex PCR. Per the authors' processing: The number of nucleated cells in each sample was estimated by amplification of reference gene primers within the assay. Sequence reads were collapsed and filtered to measure the absolute abundance of every unique TCRbeta CDR3 rearrangement. For each sample, productive Simpson clonality was calculated by taking the square root of Simpson's diversity index across productive rearrangements. This is the immuneACCESS table as TCRdb keeps it, with only in-frame sequences that have V and J called. A part of the clones is gone; compared with another copy, unresolved V genes explain less than half, and the rest is unexplained. That table is the source of V, J and clone size, and D and trimming were worked out from the DNA. This sample holds approximately 220,000 clones; around 83% were observed only once. The top ten clones comprise under 3.5% of the sample.

Samples from volunteer blood donors who had recovered from COVID-19 were contributed by a second Seattle source. Whole blood was collected in K2EDTA tubes by collaborating institutions according to the institutions' own protocols. For TCRbeta analysis, collaborators shipped samples as frozen whole blood, isolated PBMCs, or DNA extracted from either of those sample types. The rearrangement joined TRBV5-5 to TRBJ2-1, with TRBD2 identical over 9 junction bases. Sequenced sample: peripheral blood. This receptor was identified in a man in his forties or fifties who had recovered from COVID-19. The CDR3 region: CASSPVTSGRSSYNEQFF. Here is the DNA: TGTGCCAGCAGCCCCGTGACTAGCGGTAGAAGCTCCTACAATGAGCAGTTCTTC.